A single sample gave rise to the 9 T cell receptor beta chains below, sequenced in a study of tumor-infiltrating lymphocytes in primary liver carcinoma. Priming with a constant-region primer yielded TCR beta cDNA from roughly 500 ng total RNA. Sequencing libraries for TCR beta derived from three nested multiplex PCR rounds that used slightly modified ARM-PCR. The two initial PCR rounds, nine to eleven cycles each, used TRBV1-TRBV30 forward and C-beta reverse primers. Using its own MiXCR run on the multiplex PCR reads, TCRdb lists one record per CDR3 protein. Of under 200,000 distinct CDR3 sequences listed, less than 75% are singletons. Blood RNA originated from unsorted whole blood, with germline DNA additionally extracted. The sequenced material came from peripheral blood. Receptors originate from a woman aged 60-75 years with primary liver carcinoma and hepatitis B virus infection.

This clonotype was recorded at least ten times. This chain's CDR3 is CASSQDWESSGANVLTF. The CDR3 nucleotides are TGTGCCAGCAGCCAAGACTGGGAGAGCTCTGGGGCCAACGTCCTGACTTTC. V is TRBV4-2 and J is TRBJ2-6; possible D gene TRBD2, 5 bases. The CDR3 extends over 17 amino acids. Germline V gene data show CDR1 as LGHNA and CDR2 as YNFKEQ. The germline V and J ends were trimmed by 0 bases and 0 bases, with 9 bases remaining between them.

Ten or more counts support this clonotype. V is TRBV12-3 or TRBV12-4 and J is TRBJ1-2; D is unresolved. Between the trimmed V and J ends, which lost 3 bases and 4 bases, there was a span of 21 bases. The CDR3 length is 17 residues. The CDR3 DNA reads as TGTGCCAGCAGTTTTTTCGTTGGCAGTTACAGAGGCTATGGCTACACCTTC. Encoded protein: CASSFFVGSYRGYGYTF.

CDR3 nucleotides: TGTGCCAGCAAACCGGGACAGGGGGGCGGGGAGCTGTTTTTT. Its protein product is CASKPGQGGGELFF. This chain uses TRBV2 with TRBJ2-2; 11 bases agree with TRBD1. The V and J ends lost 7 bases and 7 bases, in that order; junction bases with no gene match: 5. Germline assignment: CDR1 SNHLY and CDR2 FYNNEI. The CDR3 has 14 residues.

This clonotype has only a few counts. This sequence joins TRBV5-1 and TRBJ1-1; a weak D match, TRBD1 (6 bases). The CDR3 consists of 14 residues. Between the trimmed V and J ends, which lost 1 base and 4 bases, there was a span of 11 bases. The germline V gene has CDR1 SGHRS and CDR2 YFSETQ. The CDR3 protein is CASSLRGGSTEAFF. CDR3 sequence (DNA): TGCGCCAGCAGCTTGAGGGGGGGGAGCACTGAAGCTTTCTTT.

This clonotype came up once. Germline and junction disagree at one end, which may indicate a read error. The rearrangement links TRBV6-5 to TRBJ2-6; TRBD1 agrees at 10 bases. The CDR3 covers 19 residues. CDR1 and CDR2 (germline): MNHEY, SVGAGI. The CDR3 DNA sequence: TGTGCCAGCACTTACGGGGACAGGGGATGGAGCTCTGGGGCCAAGGTCCTGACTTTC. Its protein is CASTYGDRGWSSGAKVLTF.

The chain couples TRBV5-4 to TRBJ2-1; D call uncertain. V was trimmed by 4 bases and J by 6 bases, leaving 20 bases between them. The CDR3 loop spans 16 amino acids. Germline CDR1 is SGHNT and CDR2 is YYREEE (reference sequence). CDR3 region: CASSRSGLVMGNEQFF. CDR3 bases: TGTGCCAGCAGCCGGAGTGGGCTAGTGATGGGCAATGAGCAGTTCTTC.

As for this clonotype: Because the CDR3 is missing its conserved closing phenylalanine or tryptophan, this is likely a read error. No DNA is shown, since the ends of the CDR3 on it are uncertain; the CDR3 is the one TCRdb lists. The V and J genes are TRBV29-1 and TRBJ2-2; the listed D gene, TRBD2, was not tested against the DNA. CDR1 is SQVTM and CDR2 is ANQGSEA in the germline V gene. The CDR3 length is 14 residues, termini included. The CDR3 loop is CSVGGTSAIGELLS.

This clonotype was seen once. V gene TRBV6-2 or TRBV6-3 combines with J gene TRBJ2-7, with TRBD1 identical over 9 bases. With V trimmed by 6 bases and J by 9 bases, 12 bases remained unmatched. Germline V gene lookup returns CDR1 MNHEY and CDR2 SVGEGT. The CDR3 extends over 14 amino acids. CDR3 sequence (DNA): TGTGCCAGCAGCCTCCGGGACAGGGACCACGGGCAGTACTTC. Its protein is CASSLRDRDHGQYF.

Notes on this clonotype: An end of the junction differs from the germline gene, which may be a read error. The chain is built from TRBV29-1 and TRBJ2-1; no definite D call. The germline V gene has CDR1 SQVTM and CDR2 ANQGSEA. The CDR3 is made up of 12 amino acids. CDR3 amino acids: CSASGPNNKQFF. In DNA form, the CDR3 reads TGCAGCGCATCCGGGCCTAACAATAAGCAGTTCTTC.